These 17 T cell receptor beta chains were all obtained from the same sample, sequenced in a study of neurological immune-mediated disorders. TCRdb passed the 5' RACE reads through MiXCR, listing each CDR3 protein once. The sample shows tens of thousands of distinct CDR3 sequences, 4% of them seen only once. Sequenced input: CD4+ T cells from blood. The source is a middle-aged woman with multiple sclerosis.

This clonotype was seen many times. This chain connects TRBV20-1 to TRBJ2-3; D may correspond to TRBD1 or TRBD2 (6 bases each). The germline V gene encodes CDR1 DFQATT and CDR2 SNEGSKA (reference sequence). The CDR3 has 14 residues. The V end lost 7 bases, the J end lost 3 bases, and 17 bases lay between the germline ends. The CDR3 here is CSVREGGGTDTQYF. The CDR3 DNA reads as TGCAGTGTCAGAGAGGGGGGAGGTACAGATACGCAGTATTTT.

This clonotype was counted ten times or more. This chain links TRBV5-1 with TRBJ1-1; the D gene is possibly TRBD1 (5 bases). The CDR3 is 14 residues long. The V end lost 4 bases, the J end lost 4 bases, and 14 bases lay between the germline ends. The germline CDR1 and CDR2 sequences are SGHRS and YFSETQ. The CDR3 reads CASSLGHLLTEAFF. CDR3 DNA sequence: TGCGCCAGCAGCCTTGGACACTTGCTCACTGAAGCTTTCTTT.

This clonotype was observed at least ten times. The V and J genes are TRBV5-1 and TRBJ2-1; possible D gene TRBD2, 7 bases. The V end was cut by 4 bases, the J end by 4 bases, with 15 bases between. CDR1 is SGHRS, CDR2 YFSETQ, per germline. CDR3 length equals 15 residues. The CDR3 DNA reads TGCGCCAGCAGCCGAGAGGGGGGGCCTTACAATGAGCAGTTCTTC. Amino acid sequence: CASSREGGPYNEQFF. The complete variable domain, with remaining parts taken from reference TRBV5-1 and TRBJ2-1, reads KAGVTQTPRYLIKTRGQQVTLSCSPISGHRSVSWYQQTPGQGLQFLFEYFSETQRNKGNFPGRFSGRQFSNSRSEMNVSTLELGDSALYLCASSREGGPYNEQFFGPGTRLTVL.

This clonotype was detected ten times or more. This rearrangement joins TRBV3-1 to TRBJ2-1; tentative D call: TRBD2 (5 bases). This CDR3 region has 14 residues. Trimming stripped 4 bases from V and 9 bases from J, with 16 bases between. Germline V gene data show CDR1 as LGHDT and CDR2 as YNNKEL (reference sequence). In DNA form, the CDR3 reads TGTGCCAGCAGCCCGAGCGGTAGCCTCAGTGAGCAGTTCTTC. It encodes CASSPSGSLSEQFF.

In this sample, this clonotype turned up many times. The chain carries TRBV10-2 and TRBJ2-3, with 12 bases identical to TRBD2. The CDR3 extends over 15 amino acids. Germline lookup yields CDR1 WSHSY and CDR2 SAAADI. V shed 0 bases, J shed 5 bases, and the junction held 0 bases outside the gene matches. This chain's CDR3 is CASSESLAGGDTQYF. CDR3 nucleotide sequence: TGCGCCAGCAGTGAGTCACTAGCGGGGGGAGATACGCAGTATTTT.

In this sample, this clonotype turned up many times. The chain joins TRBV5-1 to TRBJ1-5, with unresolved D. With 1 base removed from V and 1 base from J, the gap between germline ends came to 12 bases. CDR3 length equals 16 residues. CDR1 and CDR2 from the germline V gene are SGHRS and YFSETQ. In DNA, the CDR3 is TGCGCCAGCAGCTTGACCCCCTCCGGGAGCAATCAGCCCCAGCATTTT. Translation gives CASSLTPSGSNQPQHF.

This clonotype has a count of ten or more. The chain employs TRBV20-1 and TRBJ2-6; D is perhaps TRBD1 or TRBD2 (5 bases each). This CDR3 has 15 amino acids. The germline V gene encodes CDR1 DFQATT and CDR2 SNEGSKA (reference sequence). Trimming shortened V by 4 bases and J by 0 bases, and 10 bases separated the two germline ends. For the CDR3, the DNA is TGCAGTGCTACTCCGAGGGGCTCTGGGGCCAACGTCCTGACTTTC. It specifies CSATPRGSGANVLTF.

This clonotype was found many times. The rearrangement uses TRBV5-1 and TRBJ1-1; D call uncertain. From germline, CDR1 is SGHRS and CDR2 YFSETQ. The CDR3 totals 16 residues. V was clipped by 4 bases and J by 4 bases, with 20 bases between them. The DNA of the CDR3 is TGCGCCAGCAGCCCCCCCCAGGCCCGCTTAGGCACTGAAGCTTTCTTT. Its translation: CASSPPQARLGTEAFF.

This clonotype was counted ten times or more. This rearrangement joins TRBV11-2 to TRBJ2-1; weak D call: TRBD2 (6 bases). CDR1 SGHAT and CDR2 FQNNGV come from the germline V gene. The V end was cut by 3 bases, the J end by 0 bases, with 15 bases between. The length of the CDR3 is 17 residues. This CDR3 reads CASSLAFRGSSYNEQFF. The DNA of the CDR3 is TGTGCCAGCAGCTTGGCCTTCCGGGGGAGCTCCTACAATGAGCAGTTCTTC.

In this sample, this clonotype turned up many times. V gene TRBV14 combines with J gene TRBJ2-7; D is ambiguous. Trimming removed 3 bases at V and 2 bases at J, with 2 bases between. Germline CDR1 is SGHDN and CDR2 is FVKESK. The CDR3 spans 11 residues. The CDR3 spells CASSHTYEQYF. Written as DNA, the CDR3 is TGTGCCAGCAGCCATACCTACGAGCAGTACTTC.

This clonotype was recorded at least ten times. The CDR3 loop reads CASSLMSRGNTGELFF. The CDR3 DNA follows: TGTGCCAGCAGCTTAATGAGCAGGGGGAACACCGGGGAGCTGTTTTTT. This chain links TRBV7-3 with TRBJ2-2; D perhaps matches TRBD1 (6 bases). CDR1 SGHTA and CDR2 FQGTGA come from the germline V gene. V lost 1 base, J lost 1 base, and 10 bases lay in between. The CDR3 sequence is 16 residues long.

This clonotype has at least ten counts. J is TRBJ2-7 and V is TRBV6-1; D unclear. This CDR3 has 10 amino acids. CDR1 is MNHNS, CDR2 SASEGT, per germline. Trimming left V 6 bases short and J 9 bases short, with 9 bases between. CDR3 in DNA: TGTGCCAGCAGCGGAGTTGGGCAGTACTTC. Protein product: CASSGVGQYF.

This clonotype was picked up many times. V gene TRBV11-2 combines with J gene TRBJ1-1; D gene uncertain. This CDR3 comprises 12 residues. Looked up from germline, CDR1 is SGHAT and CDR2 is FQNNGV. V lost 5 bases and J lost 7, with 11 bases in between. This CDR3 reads CASSPTDGEAFF. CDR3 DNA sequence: TGTGCCAGCAGCCCAACGGACGGTGAAGCTTTCTTT.

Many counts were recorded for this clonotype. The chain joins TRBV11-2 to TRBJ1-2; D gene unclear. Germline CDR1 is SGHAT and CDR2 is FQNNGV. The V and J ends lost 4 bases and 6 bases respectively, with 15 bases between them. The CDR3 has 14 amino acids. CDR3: CASSSGGLTHGYTF. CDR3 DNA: TGTGCCAGCAGCTCCGGTGGGCTTACCCATGGCTACACCTTC.

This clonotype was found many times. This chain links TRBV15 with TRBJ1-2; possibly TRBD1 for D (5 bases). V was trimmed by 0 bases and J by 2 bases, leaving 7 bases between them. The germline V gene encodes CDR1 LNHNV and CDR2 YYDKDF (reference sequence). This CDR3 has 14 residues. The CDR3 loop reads CATSRERGNYGYTF. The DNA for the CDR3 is TGTGCCACCAGCAGAGAGCGGGGGAACTATGGCTACACCTTC.

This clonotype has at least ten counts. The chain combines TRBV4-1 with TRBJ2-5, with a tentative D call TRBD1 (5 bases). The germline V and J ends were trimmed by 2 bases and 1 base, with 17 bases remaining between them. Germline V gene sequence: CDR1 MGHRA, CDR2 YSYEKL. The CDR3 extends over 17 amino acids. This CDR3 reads CASSQSYGRASQETQYF. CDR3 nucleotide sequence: TGCGCCAGCAGCCAATCCTATGGCAGGGCTTCCCAAGAGACCCAGTACTTC.

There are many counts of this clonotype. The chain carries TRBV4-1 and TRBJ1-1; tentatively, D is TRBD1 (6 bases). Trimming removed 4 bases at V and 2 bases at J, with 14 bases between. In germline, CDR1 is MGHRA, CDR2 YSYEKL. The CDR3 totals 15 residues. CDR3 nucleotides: TGCGCCAGCAGCCTATACTTAGGGGGTAACACTGAAGCTTTCTTT. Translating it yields CASSLYLGGNTEAFF.